These T cell receptor beta chains were read from a single sample in a study of vaccination effects on CD4 cells after COVID-19. Their specific antigens are unknown. The data were produced by immunoSEQ multiplex PCR, yet TCRdb's version contains in-frame clones alone and is incomplete. Of roughly 63,000 clones in the sample, 80% were seen once. Sequenced material: CD4+ T cells from PBMCs cultured with SARS-CoV-2 spike peptides, taken before COVID-19 vaccination. These receptors all stem from a human donor who received a COVID-19 vaccine. The CDR3 runs from the conserved cysteine through the conserved F or W. The order of the fields is J gene, D gene, V gene, clone size, CDR3 DNA, CDR3 protein. A D gene is named only where the DNA matches it firmly. Size is omitted from some rows. Given values are once, few, many or a class for expanded clones.

TRBJ1-1,NA,TRBV13,NA,TGTGCCAGCAGCTTAGGTGTCGGGCCTGGAAGGGGAATTGCTTTCTTT,CASSLGVGPGRGIAFF
TRBJ1-2,TRBD1,TRBV3-1/TRBV3-2,NA,TGTGCCAGCAGCCGACAGGGGGCTAGAGGCTATGGCTACACCTTC,CASSRQGARGYGYTF
TRBJ2-5,NA,TRBV10-3,NA,TGTGCCATCAGTGAGTCTATAGGAGTCCAAGAGACCCAGTACTTC,CAISESIGVQETQYF
TRBJ2-5,NA,TRBV7-2,NA,TGTGCCAGCAGCTTAAAATGGCCGTACCAAGAGACCCAGTACTTC,CASSLKWPYQETQYF
TRBJ2-5,TRBD2,TRBV24-1,NA,TGTGCCACCAGTATACGGGGGGGTGGGTCGGAGACCCAGTACTTC,CATSIRGGGSETQYF
TRBJ2-1,TRBD1,TRBV18,NA,TGTGCCAGCTCTTCCGGGACAGGAGATTACAATGAGCAGTTCTTC,CASSSGTGDYNEQFF
TRBJ2-2,NA,TRBV2,NA,TGTGCCAGCAGGCTAGGAGGGGACACCGGGGAGCTGTTTTTT,CASRLGGDTGELFF
TRBJ1-1,NA,TRBV10-3,NA,TGTGCCATCAGTGAGTATCAGGGAAACACTGAAGCTTTCTTT,CAISEYQGNTEAFF
TRBJ2-5,NA,TRBV5-4,NA,TGTGCCAGCAGCCTAGGGGGAGAGGAGACCCAGTACTTC,CASSLGGEETQYF
TRBJ2-5,TRBD2,TRBV5-1,NA,TGCGCCAGCAGCTCACAGCGGGGGGGACAAGAGACCCAGTACTTC,CASSSQRGGQETQYF
TRBJ2-4,TRBD1,TRBV5-8,NA,TGTGCCAGCAGGTCAGGACAGGTCATACTAGCCAAAAACATTCAGTACTTC,CASRSGQVILAKNIQYF
TRBJ2-2,TRBD1,TRBV24-1,medium-sized,TGTGCCACCCGAGGGACAGGAGACACCGGGGAGCTGTTTTTT,CATRGTGDTGELFF